The 26 T cell receptor beta chains below all came from one sample that was sequenced in a study of OX40 agonist ivuxolimab in advanced cancers. Assay: immunoSEQ multiplex PCR; the TCRdb copy retains only in-frame clones and omits some. The repertoire holds 70,000 to 95,000 clones, with roughly 82% as singletons. The sample consisted of CD4+ or CD8+ T cells sorted from blood, taken in a trial of the OX40 agonist ivuxolimab. Receptor source: an adult with an advanced solid tumor such as melanoma, head and neck, liver or kidney cancer.

This clone has just one count. V usage is TRBV7-9 and J usage is TRBJ1-1; D ambiguous. Germline V lookup: CDR1 SEHNR, CDR2 FQNEAQ (reference sequence). Trimming took off 7 bases at V and 6 bases at J, with 9 bases between the two ends. CDR3 length equals 11 residues. CDR3 region: CASTHSAEAFF. In DNA, the CDR3 is TGTGCCAGCACGCATTCGGCTGAAGCTTTCTTT. Together with reference TRBV7-9 and TRBJ1-1, the CDR3 gives the full variable domain: DTGVSQNPRHKITKRGQNVTFRCDPISEHNRLYWYRQTLGQGPEFLTYFQNEAQLEKSRLLSDRFSAERPKGSFSTLEIQRTEQGDSAMYLCASTHSAEAFFGQGTRLTVV.

The rearrangement uses TRBV15 and TRBJ2-7; 9 bases match TRBD1. Losses at the gene ends were 5 bases for V and 7 bases for J; bases not matched to a gene: 6. Germline-derived CDR1 and CDR2 are LNHNV and YYDKDF (reference sequence). This CDR3 contains 13 residues. The CDR3 sequence is CATSARDREEQYF. In DNA form, the CDR3 reads TGTGCCACCAGCGCCCGGGACAGGGAGGAGCAGTACTTC. Complete variable domain (other parts from reference TRBV15 and TRBJ2-7): DAMVIQNPRYQVTQFGKPVTLSCSQTLNHNVMYWYQQKSSQAPKLLFHYYDKDFNNEADTPDNFQSRRPNTSFCFLDIRSPGLGDTAMYLCATSARDREEQYFGPGTRLTVT.

This chain links TRBV5-1 with TRBJ2-7; tentative D call: TRBD1 (6 bases). The V and J ends lost 0 bases and 3 bases respectively, with 10 bases between them. This CDR3 contains 14 residues. Germline CDR1 is SGHRS and CDR2 is YFSETQ. The CDR3 protein is CASSLGQVLYEQYF. CDR3 sequence (DNA): TGCGCCAGCAGCTTGGGACAGGTACTCTACGAGCAGTACTTC.

V usage is TRBV5-8 and J usage is TRBJ1-1, with 7 nucleotides matching TRBD1. The CDR3 sequence is 16 residues long. The trim removed 1 base at V and 5 bases at J, leaving 11 bases unmatched. From germline, CDR1 is SGHTS and CDR2 YDEGEE. In DNA, the CDR3 is TGTGCCAGCAGCTTGCCAGACAGGGTACTAATAACTGAAGCTTTCTTT. The encoded protein is CASSLPDRVLITEAFF.

The V and J genes are TRBV5-1 and TRBJ2-2, with D perhaps matching TRBD1 (6 bases). The CDR3 runs 15 residues. CDR1 and CDR2 (germline): SGHRS, YFSETQ. Trimming removed 3 bases from V and 1 base from J, with 10 bases in between. CDR3 nucleotide sequence: TGCGCCAGCAGCTCTGGGACACTGAACACCGGGGAGCTGTTTTTT. Protein product: CASSSGTLNTGELFF.

The genes are TRBV5-1 and TRBJ2-1; the D gene could be TRBD1 or TRBD2 (5 bases each). V gave up 4 bases and J gave up 9 bases, with 11 bases separating them. The CDR3 extends over 12 amino acids. CDR1 SGHRS and CDR2 YFSETQ come from the germline V gene. The chain's CDR3 is CASSGSRGEQFF. The CDR3 bases are TGCGCCAGCAGCGGCTCGAGGGGTGAGCAGTTCTTC.

The chain links TRBV13 to TRBJ2-2; a weak D match, TRBD2 (6 bases). CDR3 length equals 15 residues. Trimming left V 5 bases short and J 4 bases short, with 14 bases between. CDR1 is PRHDT, CDR2 FYEKMQ, per germline (reference sequence). CDR3 bases: TGTGCCAGCAGCACCGGGACTGATCCCACCGGGGAGCTGTTTTTT. Its protein is CASSTGTDPTGELFF.

J is TRBJ2-2 and V is TRBV5-4, with 7 bases lining up with TRBD2. Unmatched junction bases numbered 3, after V lost 3 bases and J lost 1 base. Germline V CDR1 and CDR2: SGHNT, YYREEE (reference sequence). This CDR3 has 15 amino acids. The CDR3: CASSSLAGNTGELFF. CDR3 bases: TGTGCCAGCAGCTCCTTAGCGGGGAACACCGGGGAGCTGTTTTTT.

The rearrangement uses TRBV7-9 and TRBJ2-7; a weak D match, TRBD2 (5 bases). V lost 5 bases to trimming and J lost 0 bases, with 11 bases between them. Germline V gene data show CDR1 as SEHNR and CDR2 as FQNEAQ (reference sequence). There are 14 residues in the CDR3. The CDR3 spells CASSLGGLSYEQYF. The CDR3 DNA follows: TGTGCCAGCAGCCTAGGCGGGCTCTCCTACGAGCAGTACTTC.

The chain couples TRBV11-3 to TRBJ2-5; TRBD2 is a possible D gene (5 bases). The J call may not be correct, given that the DNA end is closer to TRBJ2-7. Germline values: CDR1 SGHNT, CDR2 YENEEA. The length of the CDR3 is 11 residues. The CDR3 DNA reads as TGTGCCAGCAGCAGGGAGTACGAGCAGTACTTC. Translation: CASSREYEQYF.

This rearrangement joins TRBV30 to TRBJ2-1; 8 bases map to TRBD2. Germline trimming cut 2 bases from V and 4 bases from J; bases unmatched to any gene: 7. Per the germline V gene, CDR1 is GTSNPN and CDR2 is SVGIG (reference sequence). The CDR3 is 15 residues long. CDR3 in amino acids: CAWSKGGGNYNEQFF. CDR3 in DNA: TGTGCCTGGAGTAAAGGCGGGGGGAATTACAATGAGCAGTTCTTC.

This chain links TRBV6-1 with TRBJ1-4; D uncertain. The CDR3 loop spans 15 amino acids. From germline, CDR1 is MNHNS and CDR2 SASEGT. V was clipped by 6 bases and J by 7 bases, with 18 bases between them. The CDR3 loop reads CASRKQPFNGEKLFF. CDR3 in DNA: TGTGCCAGCAGAAAGCAGCCCTTCAACGGTGAAAAACTGTTTTTT.

The chain is built from TRBV2 and TRBJ2-1; D perhaps matches TRBD2 (6 bases). The CDR3 has 13 residues. Germline CDR1 reads SNHLY; CDR2 reads FYNNEI. The V end was cut by 10 bases, the J end by 6 bases, with 16 bases between. The DNA of the CDR3 is TGTGCCACCAAGAAAACTAGCTTCAATGAGCAGTTCTTC. This sequence encodes CATKKTSFNEQFF.

This clone was counted a single time. This chain connects TRBV19 to TRBJ2-7, with TRBD2 matching over 7 bases. With V trimmed by 2 bases and J by 6 bases, 7 bases remained unmatched. Germline assignment: CDR1 LNHDA and CDR2 SQIVND (reference sequence). The CDR3 consists of 14 residues. The CDR3 sequence is CASSIRDYSSEQYF. CDR3 coding DNA: TGTGCCAGTAGTATACGGGACTATTCCAGCGAGCAGTACTTC.

The V and J genes are TRBV19 and TRBJ2-1, with D unresolved. Germline lookup yields CDR1 LNHDA and CDR2 SQIVND (reference sequence). The length of the CDR3 is 17 residues. Trimming removed 0 bases at V and 2 bases at J, with 14 bases between. CDR3 amino acids: CASSIDRTHGPYNEQFF. Here the CDR3 DNA reads TGTGCCAGTAGTATAGATCGAACGCACGGTCCCTACAATGAGCAGTTCTTC.

The rearrangement joins TRBV18 to TRBJ1-4, with unresolved D. V lost 3 bases and J lost 3, with 8 bases in between. The germline V gene has CDR1 KGHSH and CDR2 LQKENI. This CDR3 has 14 residues. CDR3 amino acids: CASSPSSANEKLFF. For the CDR3, the DNA is TGTGCCAGCTCACCGAGCAGCGCTAATGAAAAACTGTTTTTT.

The chain carries TRBV6-5 and TRBJ1-2; TRBD1 matches 7 bases. CDR1 is MNHEY, CDR2 SVGAGI, per germline. Trimming at V came to 6 bases and at J to 4 bases, leaving 11 bases not matched to a gene. CDR3 size: 15 residues. As DNA, the CDR3 is TGTGCCAGCAGGCCCATACAGGGGCCCGCCTATGGCTACACCTTC. This sequence encodes CASRPIQGPAYGYTF.

This clone was seen only once. The genes are TRBV6-6 and TRBJ2-7; D not resolved. The germline CDR1 and CDR2 sequences are MNHNY and SVGAGI (reference sequence). The CDR3 runs 13 residues. V dropped 2 bases and J dropped 3 bases, with 8 bases sitting between them. CDR3 protein: CASSYHTSYEQYF. For the CDR3, the DNA is TGTGCCAGCAGTTACCACACCAGCTACGAGCAGTACTTC.

This chain connects TRBV5-1 to TRBJ2-1; D gene ambiguous. The CDR3 extends over 14 amino acids. Germline V gives CDR1 SGHRS, CDR2 YFSETQ. With 4 bases removed from V and 6 bases from J, the gap between germline ends came to 14 bases. The CDR3: CASSQTRVANEQFF. The CDR3 nucleotides read TGCGCCAGCAGCCAGACAAGGGTTGCCAATGAGCAGTTCTTC.

J is TRBJ2-1 and V is TRBV6-1; TRBD1 matches 8 bases. There are 16 residues in the CDR3. Germline V gene sequence: CDR1 MNHNS, CDR2 SASEGT. Trimming took 4 bases from V and 8 from J; bases not matched to a gene: 13. CDR3: CASSVIGTGTGYEQFF. Written as DNA, the CDR3 is TGTGCCAGCAGTGTAATCGGGACAGGAACGGGTTATGAGCAGTTCTTC.

The chain employs TRBV5-4 and TRBJ2-7; no definite D call. The CDR3 length is 11 residues. Germline lookup yields CDR1 SGHNT and CDR2 YYREEE (reference sequence). V was cut by 2 bases and J by 9 bases, with 9 bases left in between. The CDR3 sequence is CASSLQSVQYF. The CDR3 coding sequence is TGTGCCAGCAGCTTACAGTCGGTGCAGTACTTC.

This clone appeared once. The chain combines TRBV29-1 with TRBJ1-3; D is undetermined. V was shortened by 6 bases and J by 0 bases, with 24 bases between the two germline ends. Germline V gene sequence: CDR1 SQVTM, CDR2 ANQGSEA. The CDR3 has 18 amino acids. CDR3 sequence: CSVSSGSSTLSSGNTIYF. CDR3 coding DNA: TGCAGCGTGAGCTCGGGCAGTTCTACGTTGAGCTCTGGAAACACCATATATTTT.

Note on this clone: The sample contains more than one DNA sequence encoding this CDR3. The chain combines TRBV7-3 with TRBJ2-5, with 11 bases identical to TRBD2. CDR3 length: 15 residues. Germline values: CDR1 SGHTA, CDR2 FQGTGA. Germline trimming cut 0 bases from V and 6 bases from J; bases unmatched to any gene: 3. Here the CDR3 reads CASSLTSGRGQTQYF. The CDR3 DNA reads TGTGCCAGCAGCTTAACTAGCGGGAGGGGACAGACCCAGTACTTC.

V and J are TRBV2 and TRBJ1-5; no clear D gene. Germline values: CDR1 SNHLY, CDR2 FYNNEI. V was clipped by 3 bases and J by 4 bases, with 13 bases between them. This CDR3 contains 15 residues. CDR3 in DNA: TGTGCCAGCAGTGAGGGCTCGGCGGAAAATCAGCCCCAGCATTTT. It yields the protein CASSEGSAENQPQHF.

The V call is TRBV9, the J call TRBJ2-1; D not certain. V dropped 3 bases and J dropped 6 bases, with 4 bases sitting between them. Looked up from germline, CDR1 is SGDLS and CDR2 is YYNGEE. This CDR3 is 11 amino acids long. CDR3 DNA sequence: TGTGCCAGCAGCGAAGCCAATGAGCAGTTCTTC. Its protein product is CASSEANEQFF.

The chain joins TRBV6-5 to TRBJ2-7; TRBD1 matches 10 bases. Germline V CDR1 and CDR2: MNHEY, SVGAGI. V gave up 6 bases and J gave up 2 bases; unmatched junction bases: 4. The CDR3 totals 14 residues. CDR3 in amino acids: CASSGQGVAYEQYF. CDR3 nucleotide sequence: TGTGCCAGCAGCGGACAGGGGGTGGCCTACGAGCAGTACTTC.